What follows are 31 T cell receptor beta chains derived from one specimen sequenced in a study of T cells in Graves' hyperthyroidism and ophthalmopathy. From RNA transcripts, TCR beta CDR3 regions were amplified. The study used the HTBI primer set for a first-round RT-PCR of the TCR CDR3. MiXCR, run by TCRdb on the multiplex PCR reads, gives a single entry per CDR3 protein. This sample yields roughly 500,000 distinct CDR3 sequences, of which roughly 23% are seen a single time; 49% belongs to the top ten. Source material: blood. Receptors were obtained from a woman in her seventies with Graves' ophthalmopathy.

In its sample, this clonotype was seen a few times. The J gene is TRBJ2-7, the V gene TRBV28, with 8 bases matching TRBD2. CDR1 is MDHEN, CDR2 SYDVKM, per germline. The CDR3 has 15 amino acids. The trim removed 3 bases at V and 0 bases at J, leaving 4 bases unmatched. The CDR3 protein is CASSLYGRGSYEQYF. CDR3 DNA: TGTGCCAGCAGTTTGTACGGGAGGGGCTCCTACGAGCAGTACTTC.

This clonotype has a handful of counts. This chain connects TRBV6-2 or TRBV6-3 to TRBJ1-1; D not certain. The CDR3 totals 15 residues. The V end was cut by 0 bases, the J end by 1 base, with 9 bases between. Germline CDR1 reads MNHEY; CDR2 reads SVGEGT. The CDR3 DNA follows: TGTGCCAGCAGTTACTCTCCAGTTACGAACACTGAAGCTTTCTTT. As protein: CASSYSPVTNTEAFF.

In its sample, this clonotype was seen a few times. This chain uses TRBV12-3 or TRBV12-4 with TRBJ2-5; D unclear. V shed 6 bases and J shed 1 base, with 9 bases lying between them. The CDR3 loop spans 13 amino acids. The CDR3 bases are TGTGCCAGCAGCCCGTTAGTCCAAGAGACCCAGTACTTC. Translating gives CASSPLVQETQYF.

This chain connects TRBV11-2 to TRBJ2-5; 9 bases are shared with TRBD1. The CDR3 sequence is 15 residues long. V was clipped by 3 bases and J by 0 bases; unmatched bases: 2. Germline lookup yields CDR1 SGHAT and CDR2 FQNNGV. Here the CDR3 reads CASSFDRGYQETQYF. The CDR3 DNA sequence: TGTGCCAGCAGCTTTGACAGGGGGTACCAAGAGACCCAGTACTTC. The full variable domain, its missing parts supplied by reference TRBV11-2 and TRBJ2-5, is EAGVAQSPRYKIIEKRQSVAFWCNPISGHATLYWYQQILGQGPKLLIQFQNNGVVDDSQLPKDRFSAERLKGVDSTLKIQPAKLEDSAVYLCASSFDRGYQETQYFGPGTRLLVL.

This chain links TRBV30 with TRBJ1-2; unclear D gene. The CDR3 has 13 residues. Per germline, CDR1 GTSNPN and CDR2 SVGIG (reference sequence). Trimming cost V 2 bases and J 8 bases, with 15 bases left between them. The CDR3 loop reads CAWSLLVGLGYTF. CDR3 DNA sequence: TGTGCCTGGAGTCTCCTCGTCGGGCTCGGCTACACCTTC.

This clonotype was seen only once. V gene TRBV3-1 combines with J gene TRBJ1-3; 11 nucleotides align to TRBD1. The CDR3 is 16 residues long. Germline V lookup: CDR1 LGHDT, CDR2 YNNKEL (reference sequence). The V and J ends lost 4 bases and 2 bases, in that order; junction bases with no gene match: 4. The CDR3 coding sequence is TGTGCCAGCAGCCGGGGGACAGGGGGAGCTGGAAACACCATATATTTT. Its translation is CASSRGTGGAGNTIYF.

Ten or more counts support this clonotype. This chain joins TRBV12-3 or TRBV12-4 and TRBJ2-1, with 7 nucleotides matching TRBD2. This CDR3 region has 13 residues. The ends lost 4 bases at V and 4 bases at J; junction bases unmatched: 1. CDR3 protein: CASSSGGYNEQFF. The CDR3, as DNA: TGTGCCAGCAGTTCGGGGGGTTACAATGAGCAGTTCTTC.

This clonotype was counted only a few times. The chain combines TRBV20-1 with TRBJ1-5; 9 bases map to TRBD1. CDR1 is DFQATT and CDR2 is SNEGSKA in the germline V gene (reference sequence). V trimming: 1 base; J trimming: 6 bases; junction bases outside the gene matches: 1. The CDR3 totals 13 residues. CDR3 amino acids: CSARGDRVQPQHF. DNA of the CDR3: TGCAGTGCTAGAGGGGACAGGGTTCAGCCCCAGCATTTT.

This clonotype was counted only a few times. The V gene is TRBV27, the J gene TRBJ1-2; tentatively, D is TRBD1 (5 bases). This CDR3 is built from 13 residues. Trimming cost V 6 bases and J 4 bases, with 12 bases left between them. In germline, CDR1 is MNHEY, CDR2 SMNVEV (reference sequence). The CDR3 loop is CASRAQGGYGYTF. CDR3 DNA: TGTGCCAGCAGGGCTCAGGGTGGCTATGGCTACACCTTC.

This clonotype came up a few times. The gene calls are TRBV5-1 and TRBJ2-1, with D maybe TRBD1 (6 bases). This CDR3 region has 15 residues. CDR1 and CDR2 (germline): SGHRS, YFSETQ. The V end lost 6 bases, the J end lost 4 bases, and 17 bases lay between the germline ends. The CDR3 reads CASTKQGQGYNEQFF. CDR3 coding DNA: TGCGCCAGCACCAAACAGGGTCAAGGTTACAATGAGCAGTTCTTC.

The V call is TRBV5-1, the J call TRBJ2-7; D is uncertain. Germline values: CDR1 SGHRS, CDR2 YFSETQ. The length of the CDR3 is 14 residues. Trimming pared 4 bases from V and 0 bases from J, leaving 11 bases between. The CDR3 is CASSARVSSYEQYF. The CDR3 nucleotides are TGCGCCAGCAGCGCCCGGGTCTCCTCCTACGAGCAGTACTTC.

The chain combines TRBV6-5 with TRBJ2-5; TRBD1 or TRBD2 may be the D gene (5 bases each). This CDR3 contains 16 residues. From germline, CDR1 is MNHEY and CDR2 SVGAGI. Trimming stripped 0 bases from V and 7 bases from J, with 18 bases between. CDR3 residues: CASSYSRTISRGTQYF. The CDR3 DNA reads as TGTGCCAGCAGTTACTCACGGACAATTTCCCGGGGGACCCAGTACTTC.

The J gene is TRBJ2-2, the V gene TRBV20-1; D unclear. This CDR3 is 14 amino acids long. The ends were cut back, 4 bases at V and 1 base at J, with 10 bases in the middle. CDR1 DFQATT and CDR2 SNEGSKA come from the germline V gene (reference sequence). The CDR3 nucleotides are TGCAGTGCTACTGGACGGCGGAACACCGGGGAGCTGTTTTTT. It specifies CSATGRRNTGELFF.

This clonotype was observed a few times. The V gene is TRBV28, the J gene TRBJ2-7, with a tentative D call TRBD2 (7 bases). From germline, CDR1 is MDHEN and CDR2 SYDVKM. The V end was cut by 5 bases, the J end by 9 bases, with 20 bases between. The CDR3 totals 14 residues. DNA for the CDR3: TGTGCCAGCAGTACGGGGCAGGGGACTAAAGGGCAGTACTTC. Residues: CASSTGQGTKGQYF.

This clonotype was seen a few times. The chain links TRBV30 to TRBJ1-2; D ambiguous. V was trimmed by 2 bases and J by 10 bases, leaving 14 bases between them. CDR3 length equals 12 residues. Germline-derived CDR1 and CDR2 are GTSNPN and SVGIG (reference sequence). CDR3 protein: CAWSTGFGPYTF. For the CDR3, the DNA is TGTGCCTGGAGTACGGGATTCGGACCCTACACCTTC.

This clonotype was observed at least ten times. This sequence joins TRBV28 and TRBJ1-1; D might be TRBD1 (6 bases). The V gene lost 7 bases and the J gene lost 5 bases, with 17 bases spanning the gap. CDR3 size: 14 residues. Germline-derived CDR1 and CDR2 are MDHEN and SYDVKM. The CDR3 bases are TGTGCCAGCAACCGACAGGTCCTCGGTACTGAAGCTTTCTTT. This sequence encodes CASNRQVLGTEAFF.

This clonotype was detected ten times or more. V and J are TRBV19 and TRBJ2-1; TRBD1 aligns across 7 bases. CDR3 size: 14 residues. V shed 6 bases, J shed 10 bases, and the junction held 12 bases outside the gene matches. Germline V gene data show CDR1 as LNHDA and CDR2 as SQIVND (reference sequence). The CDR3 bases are TGTGCCAGTAGACCTACCGACAGGGTGGGCGAGCAGTTCTTC. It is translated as CASRPTDRVGEQFF.

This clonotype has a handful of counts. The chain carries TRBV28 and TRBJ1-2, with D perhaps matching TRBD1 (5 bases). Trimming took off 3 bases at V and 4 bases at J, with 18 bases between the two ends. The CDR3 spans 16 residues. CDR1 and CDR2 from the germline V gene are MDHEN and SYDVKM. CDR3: CASSFSGAEFGYGYTF. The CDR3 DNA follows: TGTGCCAGCAGTTTTTCCGGGGCGGAATTCGGCTATGGCTACACCTTC.

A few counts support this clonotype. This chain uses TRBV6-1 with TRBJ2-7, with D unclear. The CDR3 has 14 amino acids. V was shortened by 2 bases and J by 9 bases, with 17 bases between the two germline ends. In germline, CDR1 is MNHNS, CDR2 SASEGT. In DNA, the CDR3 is TGTGCCAGCAGTGAATCGATAGGCGGCTGGGGGCAGTACTTC. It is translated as CASSESIGGWGQYF.

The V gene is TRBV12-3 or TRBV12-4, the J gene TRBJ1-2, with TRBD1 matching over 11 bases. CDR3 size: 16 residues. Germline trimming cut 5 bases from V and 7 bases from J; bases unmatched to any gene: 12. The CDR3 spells CASSRRTGGISSGYTF. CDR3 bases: TGTGCCAGCAGTCGGAGGACAGGGGGCATTTCAAGTGGCTACACCTTC.

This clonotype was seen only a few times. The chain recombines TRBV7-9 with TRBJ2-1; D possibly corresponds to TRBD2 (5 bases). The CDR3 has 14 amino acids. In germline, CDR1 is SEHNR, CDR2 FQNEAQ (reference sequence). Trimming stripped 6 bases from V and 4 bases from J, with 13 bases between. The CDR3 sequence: CASRSGNLYNEQFF. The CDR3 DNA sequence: TGTGCCAGCAGGTCCGGGAACCTGTACAATGAGCAGTTCTTC.

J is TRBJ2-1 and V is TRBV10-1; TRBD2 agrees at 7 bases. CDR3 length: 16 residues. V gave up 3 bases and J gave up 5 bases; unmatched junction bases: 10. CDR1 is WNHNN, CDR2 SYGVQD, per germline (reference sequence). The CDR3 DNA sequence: TGCGCCAGCAGTGAAAACAGGCCTAGCGGAGACAATGAGCAGTTCTTC. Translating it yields CASSENRPSGDNEQFF.

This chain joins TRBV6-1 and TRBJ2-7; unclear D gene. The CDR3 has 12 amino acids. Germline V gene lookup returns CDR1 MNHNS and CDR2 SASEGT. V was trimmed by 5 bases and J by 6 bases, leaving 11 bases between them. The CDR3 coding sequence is TGTGCCAGCAGTCGAATGAATGGCGAGCAGTACTTC. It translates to CASSRMNGEQYF.

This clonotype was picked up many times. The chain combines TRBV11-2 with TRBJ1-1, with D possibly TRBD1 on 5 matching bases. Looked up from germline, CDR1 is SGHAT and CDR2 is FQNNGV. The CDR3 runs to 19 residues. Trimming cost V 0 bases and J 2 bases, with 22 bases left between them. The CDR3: CASSLDRGLGGASNTEAFF. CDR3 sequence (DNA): TGTGCCAGCAGCTTAGATCGGGGGTTGGGCGGGGCGAGCAACACTGAAGCTTTCTTT.

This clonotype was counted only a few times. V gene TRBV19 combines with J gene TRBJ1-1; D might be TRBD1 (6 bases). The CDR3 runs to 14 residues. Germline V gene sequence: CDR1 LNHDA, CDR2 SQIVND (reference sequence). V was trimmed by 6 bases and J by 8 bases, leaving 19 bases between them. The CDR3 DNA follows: TGTGCCAGTAGCTCCTCGGGGGGCGACCGGGAAGCTTTCTTT. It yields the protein CASSSSGGDREAFF. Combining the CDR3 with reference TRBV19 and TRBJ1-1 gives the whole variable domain DGGITQSPKYLFRKEGQNVTLSCEQNLNHDAMYWYRQDPGQGLRLIYYSQIVNDFQKGDIAEGYSVSREKKESFPLTVTSAQKNPTAFYLCASSSSGGDREAFFGQGTRLTVV.

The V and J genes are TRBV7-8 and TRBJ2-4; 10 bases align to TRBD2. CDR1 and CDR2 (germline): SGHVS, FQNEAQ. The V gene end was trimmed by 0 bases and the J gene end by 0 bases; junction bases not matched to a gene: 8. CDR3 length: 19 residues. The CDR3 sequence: CASSLASGRQTLAKNIQYF. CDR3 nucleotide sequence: TGTGCCAGCAGCTTAGCTAGCGGGAGGCAAACTCTAGCCAAAAACATTCAGTACTTC.

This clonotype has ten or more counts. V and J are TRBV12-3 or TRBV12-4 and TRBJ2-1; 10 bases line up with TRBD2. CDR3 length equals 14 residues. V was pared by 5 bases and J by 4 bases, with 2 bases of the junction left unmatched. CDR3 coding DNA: TGTGCCAGCAGTATGACTAGCGGGTACAATGAGCAGTTCTTC. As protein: CASSMTSGYNEQFF.

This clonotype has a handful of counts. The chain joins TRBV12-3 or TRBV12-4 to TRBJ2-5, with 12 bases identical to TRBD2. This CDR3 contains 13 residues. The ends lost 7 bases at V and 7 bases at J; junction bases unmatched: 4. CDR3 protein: CASTQTSGGTQYF. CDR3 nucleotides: TGTGCCAGCACTCAGACTAGCGGGGGGACCCAGTACTTC.

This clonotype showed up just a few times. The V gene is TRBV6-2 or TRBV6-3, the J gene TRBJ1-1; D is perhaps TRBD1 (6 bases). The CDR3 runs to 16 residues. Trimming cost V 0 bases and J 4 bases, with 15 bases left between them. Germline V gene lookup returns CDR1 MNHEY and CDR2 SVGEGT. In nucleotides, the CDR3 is TGTGCCAGCAGTTACTCGGGGGCCAGGCTGGCCACTGAAGCTTTCTTT. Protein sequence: CASSYSGARLATEAFF.

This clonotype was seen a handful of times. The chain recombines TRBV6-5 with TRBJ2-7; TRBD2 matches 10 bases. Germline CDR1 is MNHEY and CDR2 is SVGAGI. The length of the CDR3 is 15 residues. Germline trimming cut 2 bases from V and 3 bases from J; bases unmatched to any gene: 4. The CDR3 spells CASSYGGTSVYEQYF. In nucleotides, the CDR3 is TGTGCCAGCAGTTACGGCGGGACTAGCGTCTACGAGCAGTACTTC.

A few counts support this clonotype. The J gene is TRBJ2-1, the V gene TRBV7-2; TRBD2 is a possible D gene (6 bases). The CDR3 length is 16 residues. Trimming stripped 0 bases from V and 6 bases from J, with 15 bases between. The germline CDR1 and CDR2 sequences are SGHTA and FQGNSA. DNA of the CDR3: TGTGCCAGCAGCTTAGCGTTCGGGAGAGGGAGCAATGAGCAGTTCTTC. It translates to CASSLAFGRGSNEQFF.